This paragraph reports one T cell receptor (beta chain). Its antigen is unidentified. These data are taken from a study of cytomegalovirus exposure and HLA in healthy donors. General observations from the study: A later analysis by the authors found several of the most significant clusters apparently linked to common viral pathogens. A later analysis found that most CMV-associated TCR beta chains appeared HLA-restricted.

Amplification used 60 Vbeta primers and 13 Jbeta primers. Method: immunoSEQ multiplex PCR; TCRdb's copy keeps in-frame clones and lacks some. The sample carries more than 150,000 clones, around 85% recorded once. J was trimmed by 6 bases and V by 3 bases; bases with no gene match: 6. Germline CDR1 MNHEY, CDR2 SVGAGI. This CDR3 is 14 amino acids long. This receptor was taken from a man aged 40-55 years in good health and CMV-seropositive. The chain joins TRBV6-5 to TRBJ2-7; 9 bases are a match to TRBD1. Sequencing input: PBMCs. This CDR3 is CASSYTGTGSEQYF. The DNA of the CDR3 is TGTGCCAGCAGTTATACCGGGACAGGGTCCGAGCAGTACTTC.